The 11 T cell receptor gamma chains given below trace back to one sample, sequenced in a study of Vδ1+ human thymocytes (dated by TCRdb to 2016 to 2019). On the study overall, not on this receptor specifically: Unlike the oligoclonal repertoires in peripheral blood, the thymic TRG and TRD repertoires appeared highly polyclonal, with Gaussian CDR3 length distributions.

TCRdb names Illumina MiSeq as the instrument used. RNA extraction was performed with the RNeasy mini kit, and reverse transcription was done with Superscript III. Multiplex PCR was used to generate CDR3 amplicons, with pooled V-gene forward primers and a constant-region reverse primer carrying Illumina adaptor overhangs. TCRdb processed the public reads again with the CATT caller, after which rows with matching DNA were combined. Here the sample has about 36,000 gamma-chain clones; 20% to 25% occur a single time. About 2% of the sample rests with the top ten. What these receptors recognize is not known. The sample consisted of Vdelta1+ gamma-delta thymocytes from the thymus. The cell subset or site label, read with the paper, signifies: FACS-sorted CD3+ TCRalphabeta- TCRVdelta1+ TCRVdelta2- thymocytes. These receptors all stem from a girl under three years old who had congenital heart surgery.

This chain joins TRGV4 and TRGJ1 or TRGJ2. V was clipped by 5 bases and J by 6 bases; unmatched bases: 13. This CDR3 region has 14 residues. The germline gives CDR1 EGSTGY, CDR2 YDSYTSSV. Written as DNA, the CDR3 is TGTGCCACCTGGGCCCTAGCAGGGGGTTATAAGAAACTCTTT. It yields the protein CATWALAGGYKKLF.

As for this clone: The junction and the germline gene differ at one end; a read error may be behind it. This sample also contains other DNA sequences that code for the same CDR3. J is TRGJ1 or TRGJ2 and V is TRGV2. There are 15 residues in the CDR3. CDR1 and CDR2 (germline): EGSNGY, YDSYNSKV. The chain's CDR3 is CATWDGPRFYYKKLF. The DNA for the CDR3 is TGTGCCACCTGGGACGGGCCGAGGTTTTATTATAAGAAACTATTT.

This clone is medium-sized. This may stem from a read error, because a much larger clone lies one nucleotide away. Other DNA sequences within the sample encode an identical CDR3. The chain uses TRGV3 and TRGJ1 or TRGJ2. The CDR3 covers 13 residues. Germline V CDR1 and CDR2: VTNTFY, YDVSTARD (reference sequence). With 1 base clipped from V and 1 base from J, the junction kept 1 base outside the gene matches. The DNA of the CDR3 is TGTGCCACCTGGGACAGCAATTATTATAAGAAACTCTTT. It yields the protein CATWDSNYYKKLF.

A few counts support this clone. The same CDR3 can be traced to other DNA sequences in this sample. This chain joins TRGV5 and TRGJ1 or TRGJ2. Germline CDR1 reads VINAFY; CDR2 reads YDVSNSKD. Trimming took 0 bases from V and 9 from J; bases not matched to a gene: 5. CDR3 length: 12 amino acids. The CDR3 region is CATWDRPPKKLF. In nucleotides, the CDR3 is TGTGCCACCTGGGACAGGCCACCTAAGAAACTCTTT.

This clone was seen a handful of times. This sequence joins TRGV4 and TRGJ1 or TRGJ2. CDR1 EGSTGY and CDR2 YDSYTSSV come from the germline V gene. The CDR3 has 14 amino acids. Losses at the gene ends were 4 bases for V and 5 bases for J; bases not matched to a gene: 11. CDR3 in DNA: TGTGCCACCTGGGACGAATCTACGGATTATAAGAAACTCTTT. It encodes CATWDESTDYKKLF.

This clone was detected a few times. The chain carries TRGV8 and TRGJP2. V shed 6 bases, J shed 14 bases, and the junction held 9 bases outside the gene matches. CDR1 VENAVY and CDR2 YDSYNSRV come from the germline V gene. This CDR3 has 11 amino acids. The CDR3 here is CATWLACIKTF. Here the CDR3 DNA reads TGTGCCACCTGGCTAGCCTGCATCAAGACGTTT.

This clone turned up a few times. The chain couples TRGV2 to TRGJ1 or TRGJ2. The ends lost 0 bases at V and 4 bases at J; junction bases unmatched: 21. The CDR3 loop spans 19 amino acids. Germline V lookup: CDR1 EGSNGY, CDR2 YDSYNSKV. CDR3 region: CATWDGPSSLQSRYYKKLF. The CDR3, as DNA: TGTGCCACCTGGGACGGGCCTTCTTCCCTTCAGAGTCGATATTATAAGAAACTCTTT.

Turning to this clone: Other DNA sequences of this sample code for an identical CDR3. The genes are TRGV4 and TRGJ1 or TRGJ2. This CDR3 contains 14 residues. Per germline, CDR1 EGSTGY and CDR2 YDSYTSSV. The V segment lost 0 bases and the J segment 7 bases; nucleotides outside the gene matches: 9. The DNA for the CDR3 is TGTGCCACCTGGGATGGGCGGGGGGAGTATAAGAAACTCTTT. This sequence encodes CATWDGRGEYKKLF.

V is TRGV2 and J is TRGJ1 or TRGJ2. The CDR3 loop spans 14 amino acids. V lost 1 base and J lost 10; bases outside the gene matches: 13. Germline lookup yields CDR1 EGSNGY and CDR2 YDSYNSKV. CDR3 region: CATWDGHRWRKKLF. In nucleotides, the CDR3 is TGTGCCACCTGGGACGGTCACCGCTGGCGGAAGAAACTCTTT.

In its sample, this clone was seen a few times. Germline and junction disagree at one end, which may indicate a read error. The chain employs TRGV2 and TRGJ1 or TRGJ2. The CDR3 covers 11 residues. Germline loops: CDR1 EGSNGY, CDR2 YDSYNSKV. CDR3 region: CATRDGEKKLF. CDR3 nucleotides: TGTGCCACCCGGGACGGGGAGAAGAAACTCTTT.

A note on this clone: The sample carries other DNA sequences with the same CDR3. This chain connects TRGV2 to TRGJ1 or TRGJ2. CDR1 and CDR2 (germline): EGSNGY, YDSYNSKV. This CDR3 spans 14 amino acids. Losses at the gene ends were 0 bases for V and 6 bases for J; bases not matched to a gene: 8. CDR3: CATWDGLGSYKKLF. CDR3 DNA: TGTGCCACCTGGGACGGGCTCGGGAGTTATAAGAAACTCTTT.